This TCR beta chain was captured by sequencing in a study of T cells in localized non-small cell lung cancer. This clone is deemed medium-sized (0.01 to 0.1%). The V end lost 9 bases, the J end lost 7 bases, and 19 bases lay between the germline ends. Germline V CDR1 and CDR2: LNHDA, SQIVND (reference sequence). The CDR3 totals 13 residues. Measured with immunoSEQ multiplex PCR; TCRdb has only the in-frame clones, and not every one. The data contain 12,000 to 15,000 clones, around 82% of them singletons. The clonotype originates from an older female donor with stage I squamous cell lung carcinoma. The sample here was peripheral blood, taken before any cancer treatment. This chain connects TRBV19 to TRBJ2-7, with a possible D match to TRBD1 (6 bases). For the CDR3, the DNA is TGTGCCAGCGGCTCCAGGGGCCGAGGTGAGCAGTACTTC. Translation: CASGSRGRGEQYF.